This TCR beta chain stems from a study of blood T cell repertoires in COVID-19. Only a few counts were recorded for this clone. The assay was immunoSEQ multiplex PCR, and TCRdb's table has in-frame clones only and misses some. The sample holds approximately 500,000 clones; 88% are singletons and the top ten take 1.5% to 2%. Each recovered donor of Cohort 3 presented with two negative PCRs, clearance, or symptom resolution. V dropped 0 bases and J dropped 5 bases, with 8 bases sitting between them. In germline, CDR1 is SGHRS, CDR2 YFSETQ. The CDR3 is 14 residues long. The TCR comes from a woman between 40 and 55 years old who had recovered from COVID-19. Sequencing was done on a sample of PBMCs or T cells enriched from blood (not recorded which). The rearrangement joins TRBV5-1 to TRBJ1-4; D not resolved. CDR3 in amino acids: CASSLDRFNEKLFF. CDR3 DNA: TGCGCCAGCAGCTTGGACCGGTTCAATGAAAAACTGTTTTTT. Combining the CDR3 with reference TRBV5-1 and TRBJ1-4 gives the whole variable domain KAGVTQTPRYLIKTRGQQVTLSCSPISGHRSVSWYQQTPGQGLQFLFEYFSETQRNKGNFPGRFSGRQFSNSRSEMNVSTLELGDSALYLCASSLDRFNEKLFFGSGTQLSVL.